This T cell receptor (beta chain) was identified in a study of cytomegalovirus exposure and HLA in healthy donors. The overall study: About 83 million unique TCRs from HLA-typed donors made up an early data release. Study conclusions and caveats: Immune exposure data for these donors was limited to CMV serostatus. HLA alleles showed associations with around 15,000 TCR beta sequences in a later analysis, at a 0.05 false discovery rate.

Worth noting for this clone: Antigen specificity is unknown.

The length of the CDR3 is 14 residues. Germline values: CDR1 SGHRS, CDR2 YFSETQ. V shed 2 bases, J shed 1 base, and the junction held 1 base outside the gene matches. 13 Jbeta primers and 60 Vbeta primers were used for the PCR. Profiled with immunoSEQ multiplex PCR; TCRdb holds only in-frame clones, not every one. This sample has 95,000 to 150,000 clones, with about two thirds found just once. The sequence was obtained from a man aged 30 to 45 in good health and CMV-seronegative. This chain links TRBV5-1 with TRBJ2-3; 7 nucleotides line up with TRBD1. Input material: PBMCs. The chain's CDR3 is CASSFTGGTDTQYF. Here the CDR3 DNA reads TGCGCCAGCAGCTTCACAGGGGGCACAGATACGCAGTATTTT.